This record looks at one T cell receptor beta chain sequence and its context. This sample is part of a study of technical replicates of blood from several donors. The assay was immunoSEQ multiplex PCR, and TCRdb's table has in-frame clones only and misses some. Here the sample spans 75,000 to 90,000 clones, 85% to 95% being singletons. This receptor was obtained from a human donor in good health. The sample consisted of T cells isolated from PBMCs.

The CDR3 protein is CASSANRGLADTQYF. The CDR3 DNA reads as TGTGCCAGCAGTGCAAACAGGGGGCTGGCAGATACGCAGTATTTT. The chain carries TRBV6-1 and TRBJ2-3; 9 bases match TRBD1. The V segment lost 4 bases and the J segment 4 bases; nucleotides outside the gene matches: 6. CDR3 length equals 15 residues. Germline V gene lookup returns CDR1 MNHNS and CDR2 SASEGT.